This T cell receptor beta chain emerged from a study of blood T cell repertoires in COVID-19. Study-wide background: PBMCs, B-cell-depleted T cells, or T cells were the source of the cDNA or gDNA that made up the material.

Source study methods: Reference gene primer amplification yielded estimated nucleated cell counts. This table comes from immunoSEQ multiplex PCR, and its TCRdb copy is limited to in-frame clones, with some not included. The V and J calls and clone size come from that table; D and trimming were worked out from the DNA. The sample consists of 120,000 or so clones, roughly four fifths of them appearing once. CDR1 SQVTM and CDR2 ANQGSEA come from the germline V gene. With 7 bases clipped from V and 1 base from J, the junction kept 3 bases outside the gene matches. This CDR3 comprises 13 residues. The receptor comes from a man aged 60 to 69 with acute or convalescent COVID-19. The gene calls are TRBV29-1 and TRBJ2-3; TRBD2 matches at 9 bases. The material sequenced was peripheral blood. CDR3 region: CSATSGGTDTQYF. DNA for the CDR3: TGCAGCGCGACTAGCGGAGGCACAGATACGCAGTATTTT.